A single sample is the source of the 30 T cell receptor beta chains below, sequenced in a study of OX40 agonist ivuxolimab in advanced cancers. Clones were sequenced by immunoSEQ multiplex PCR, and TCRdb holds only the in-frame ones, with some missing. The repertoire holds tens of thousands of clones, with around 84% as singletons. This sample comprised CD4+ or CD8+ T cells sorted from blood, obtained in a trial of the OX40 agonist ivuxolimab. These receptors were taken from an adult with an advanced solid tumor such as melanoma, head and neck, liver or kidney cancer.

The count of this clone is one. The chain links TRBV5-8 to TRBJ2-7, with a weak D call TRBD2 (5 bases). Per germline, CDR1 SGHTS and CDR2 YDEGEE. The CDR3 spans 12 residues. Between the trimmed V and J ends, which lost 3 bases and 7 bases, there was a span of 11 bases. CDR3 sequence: CASSYLGEEQYF. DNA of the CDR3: TGTGCCAGCAGCTACCTCGGGGAAGAGCAGTACTTC.

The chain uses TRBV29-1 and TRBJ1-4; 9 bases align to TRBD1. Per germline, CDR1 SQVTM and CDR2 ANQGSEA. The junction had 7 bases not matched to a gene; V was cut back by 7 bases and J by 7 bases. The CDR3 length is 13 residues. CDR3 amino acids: CSAKQGAGEKLFF. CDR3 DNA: TGCAGCGCCAAACAGGGGGCAGGTGAAAAACTGTTTTTT.

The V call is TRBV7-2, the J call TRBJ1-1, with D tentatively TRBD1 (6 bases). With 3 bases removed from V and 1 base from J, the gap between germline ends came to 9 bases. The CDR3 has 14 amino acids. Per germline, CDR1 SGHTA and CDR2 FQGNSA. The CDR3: CASSFMTGNTEAFF. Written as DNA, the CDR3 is TGTGCCAGCAGCTTTATGACAGGGAACACTGAAGCTTTCTTT.

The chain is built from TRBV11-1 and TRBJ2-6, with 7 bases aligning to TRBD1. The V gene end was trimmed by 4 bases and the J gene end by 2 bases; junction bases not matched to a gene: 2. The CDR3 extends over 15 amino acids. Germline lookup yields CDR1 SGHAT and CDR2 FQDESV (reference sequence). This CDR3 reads CASSSQGAGANVLTF. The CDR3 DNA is TGTGCCAGCAGCTCCCAGGGGGCTGGGGCCAACGTCCTGACTTTC. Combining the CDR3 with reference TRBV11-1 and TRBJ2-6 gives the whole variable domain EAEVAQSPRYKITEKSQAVAFWCDPISGHATLYWYRQILGQGPELLVQFQDESVVDDSQLPKDRFSAERLKGVDSTLKIQPAELGDSAMYLCASSSQGAGANVLTFGAGSRLTVL.

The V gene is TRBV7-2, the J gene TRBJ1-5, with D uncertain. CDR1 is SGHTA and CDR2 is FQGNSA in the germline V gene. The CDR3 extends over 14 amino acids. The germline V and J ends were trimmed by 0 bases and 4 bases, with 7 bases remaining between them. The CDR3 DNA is TGTGCCAGCAGCTTAGCAGACCCAAATCAGCCCCAGCATTTT. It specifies CASSLADPNQPQHF. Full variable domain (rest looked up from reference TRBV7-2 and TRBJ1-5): GAGVSQSPSNKVTEKGKDVELRCDPISGHTALYWYRQSLGQGLEFLIYFQGNSAPDKSGLPSDRFSAERTGGSVSTLTIQRTQQEDSAVYLCASSLADPNQPQHFGDGTRLSIL.

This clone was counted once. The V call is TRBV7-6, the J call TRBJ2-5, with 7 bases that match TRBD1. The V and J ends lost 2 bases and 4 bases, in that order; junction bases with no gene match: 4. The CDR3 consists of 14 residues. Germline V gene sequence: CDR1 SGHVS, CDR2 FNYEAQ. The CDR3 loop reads CASSLQGGGETQYF. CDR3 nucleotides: TGTGCCAGCAGCTTACAAGGGGGCGGAGAGACCCAGTACTTC.

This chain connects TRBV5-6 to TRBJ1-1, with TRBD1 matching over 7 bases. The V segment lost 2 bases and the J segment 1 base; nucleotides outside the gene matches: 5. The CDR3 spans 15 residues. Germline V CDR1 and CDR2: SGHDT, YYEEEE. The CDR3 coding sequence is TGTGCCAGCAGCTTTACAGGGGATGGGAACACTGAAGCTTTCTTT. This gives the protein CASSFTGDGNTEAFF.

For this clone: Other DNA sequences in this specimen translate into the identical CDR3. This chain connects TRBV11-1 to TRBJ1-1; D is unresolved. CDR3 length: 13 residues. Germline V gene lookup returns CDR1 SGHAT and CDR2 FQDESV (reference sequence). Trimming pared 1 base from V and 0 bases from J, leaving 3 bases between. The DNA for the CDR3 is TGTGCCAGCAGCTTAGAGTTGAACACTGAAGCTTTCTTT. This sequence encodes CASSLELNTEAFF.

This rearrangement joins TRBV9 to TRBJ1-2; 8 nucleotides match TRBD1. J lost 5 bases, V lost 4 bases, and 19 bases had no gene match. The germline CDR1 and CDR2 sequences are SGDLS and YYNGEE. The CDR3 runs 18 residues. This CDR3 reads CASSFRGDFGQGKYGYTF. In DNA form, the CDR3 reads TGTGCCAGCAGCTTTCGTGGGGATTTCGGACAGGGAAAATATGGCTACACCTTC.

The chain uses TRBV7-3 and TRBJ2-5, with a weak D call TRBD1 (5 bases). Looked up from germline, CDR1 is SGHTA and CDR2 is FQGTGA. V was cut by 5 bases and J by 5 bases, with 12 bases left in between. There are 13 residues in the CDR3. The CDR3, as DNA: TGTGCCAGCAGCCCGCAGGGTGCCGAGACCCAGTACTTC. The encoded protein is CASSPQGAETQYF.

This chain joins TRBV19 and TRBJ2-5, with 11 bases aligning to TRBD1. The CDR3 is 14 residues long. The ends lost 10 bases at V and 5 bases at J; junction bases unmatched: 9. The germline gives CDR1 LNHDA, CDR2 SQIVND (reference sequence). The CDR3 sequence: CATADRGRDETQYF. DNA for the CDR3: TGTGCCACCGCGGACAGGGGGCGCGATGAGACCCAGTACTTC.

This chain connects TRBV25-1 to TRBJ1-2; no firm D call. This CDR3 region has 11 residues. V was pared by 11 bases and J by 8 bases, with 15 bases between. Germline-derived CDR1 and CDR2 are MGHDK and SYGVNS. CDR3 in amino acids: CAAADPGGYTF. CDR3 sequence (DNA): TGTGCCGCCGCCGATCCGGGGGGCTACACCTTC.

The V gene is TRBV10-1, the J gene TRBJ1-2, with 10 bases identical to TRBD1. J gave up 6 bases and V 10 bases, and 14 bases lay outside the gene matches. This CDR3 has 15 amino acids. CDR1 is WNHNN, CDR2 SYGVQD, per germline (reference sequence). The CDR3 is CATLNQPGQGNGYTF. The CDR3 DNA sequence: TGCGCCACCTTAAATCAACCGGGACAGGGGAATGGCTACACCTTC.

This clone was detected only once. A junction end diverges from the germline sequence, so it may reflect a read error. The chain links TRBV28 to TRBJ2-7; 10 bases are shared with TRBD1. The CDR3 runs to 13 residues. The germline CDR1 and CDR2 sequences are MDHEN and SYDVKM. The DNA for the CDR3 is TGTGCCGGAATGGACAGGGGGAAGTACGGGCAGTACTTC. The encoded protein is CAGMDRGKYGQYF.

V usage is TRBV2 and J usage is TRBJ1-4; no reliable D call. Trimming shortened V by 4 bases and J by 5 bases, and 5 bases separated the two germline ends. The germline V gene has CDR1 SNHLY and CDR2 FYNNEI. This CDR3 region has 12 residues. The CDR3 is CASSARNEKLFF. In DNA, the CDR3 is TGTGCCAGCAGTGCGAGGAATGAAAAACTGTTTTTT.

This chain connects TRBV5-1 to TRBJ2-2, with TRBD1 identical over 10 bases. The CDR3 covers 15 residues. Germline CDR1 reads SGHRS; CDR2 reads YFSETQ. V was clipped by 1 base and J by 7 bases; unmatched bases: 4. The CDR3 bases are TGCGCCAGCAGCTTGTGGACAGGGGGGAACGGGGAGCTGTTTTTT. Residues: CASSLWTGGNGELFF.

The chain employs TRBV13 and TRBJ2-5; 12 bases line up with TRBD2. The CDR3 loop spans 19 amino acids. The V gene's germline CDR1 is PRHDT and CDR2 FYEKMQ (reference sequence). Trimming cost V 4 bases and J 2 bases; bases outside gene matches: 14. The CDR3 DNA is TGTGCCAGCAGCTCTAGCGGGGGGGCTAGTTTCGGGCAACAAGAGACCCAGTACTTC. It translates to CASSSSGGASFGQQETQYF.

The DNA of the CDR3 is TGTGCCAGCAGCCATCCCGGACGGGCGGTCGGGGAGCTGTTTTTT. This sequence encodes CASSHPGRAVGELFF. J is TRBJ2-2 and V is TRBV4-2; D is uncertain. Germline values: CDR1 LGHNA, CDR2 YNFKEQ. This CDR3 contains 15 residues. Trimming took 3 bases from V and 7 from J, leaving 15 bases between them.

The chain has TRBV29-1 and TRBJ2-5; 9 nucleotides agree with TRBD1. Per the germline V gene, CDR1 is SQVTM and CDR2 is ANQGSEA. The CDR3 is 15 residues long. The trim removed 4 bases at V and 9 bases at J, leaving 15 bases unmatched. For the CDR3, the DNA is TGCAGCGTTGGCGGGGACAGGGATTCGTACGAGGCCCAGTACTTC. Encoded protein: CSVGGDRDSYEAQYF.

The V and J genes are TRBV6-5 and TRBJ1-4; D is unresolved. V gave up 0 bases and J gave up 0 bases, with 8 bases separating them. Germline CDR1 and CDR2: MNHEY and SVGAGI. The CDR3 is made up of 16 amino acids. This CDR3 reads CASSYSPLPTNEKLFF. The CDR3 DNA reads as TGTGCCAGCAGTTACTCGCCATTACCAACTAATGAAAAACTGTTTTTT.

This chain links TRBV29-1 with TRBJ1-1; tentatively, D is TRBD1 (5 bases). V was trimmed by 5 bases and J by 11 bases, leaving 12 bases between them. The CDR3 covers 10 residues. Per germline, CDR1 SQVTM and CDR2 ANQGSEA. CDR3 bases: TGCAGCGTTTGGGGGGAGGGGGCTTTCTTT. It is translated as CSVWGEGAFF.

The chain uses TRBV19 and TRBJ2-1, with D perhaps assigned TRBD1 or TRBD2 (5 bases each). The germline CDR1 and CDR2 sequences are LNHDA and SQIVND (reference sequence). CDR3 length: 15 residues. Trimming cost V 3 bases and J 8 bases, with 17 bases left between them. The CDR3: CASSIVGTSPDEQFF. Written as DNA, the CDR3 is TGTGCCAGTAGTATCGTCGGGACCTCCCCCGATGAGCAGTTCTTC.

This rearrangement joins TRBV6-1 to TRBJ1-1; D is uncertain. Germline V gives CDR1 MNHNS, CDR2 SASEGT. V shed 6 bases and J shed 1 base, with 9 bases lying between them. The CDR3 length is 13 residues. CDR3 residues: CASSVSWNTEAFF. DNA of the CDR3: TGTGCCAGCAGCGTCAGTTGGAACACTGAAGCTTTCTTT.

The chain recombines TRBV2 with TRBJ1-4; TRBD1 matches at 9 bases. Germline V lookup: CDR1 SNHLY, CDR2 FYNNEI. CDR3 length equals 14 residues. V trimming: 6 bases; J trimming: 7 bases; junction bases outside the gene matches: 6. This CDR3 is CASRQGALSEKLFF. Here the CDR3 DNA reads TGTGCCAGCAGACAGGGGGCTTTGAGTGAAAAACTGTTTTTT.

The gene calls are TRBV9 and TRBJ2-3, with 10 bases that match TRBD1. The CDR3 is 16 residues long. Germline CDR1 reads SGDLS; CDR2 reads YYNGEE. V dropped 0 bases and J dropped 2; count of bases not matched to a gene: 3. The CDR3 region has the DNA TGTGCCAGCAGCGTAGGACAGGGGGCTTACACAGATACGCAGTATTTT. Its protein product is CASSVGQGAYTDTQYF.

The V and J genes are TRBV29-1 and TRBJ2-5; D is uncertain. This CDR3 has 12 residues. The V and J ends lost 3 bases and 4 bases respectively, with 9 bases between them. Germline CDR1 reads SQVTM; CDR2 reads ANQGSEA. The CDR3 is CSVDTRAETQYF. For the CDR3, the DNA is TGCAGCGTTGATACCCGCGCAGAGACCCAGTACTTC. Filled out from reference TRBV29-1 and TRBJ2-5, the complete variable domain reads SAVISQKPSRDICQRGTSLTIQCQVDSQVTMMFWYRQQPGQSLTLIATANQGSEATYESGFVIDKFPISRPNLTFSTLTVSNMSPEDSSIYLCSVDTRAETQYFGPGTRLLVL.

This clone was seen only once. Here the CDR3 DNA reads TGTGCCAGCAGCTTAACGGGATTGGAGACCCAGTACTTC. The encoded protein is CASSLTGLETQYF. This sequence joins TRBV7-3 and TRBJ2-5, with D hard to call. Trimming took off 0 bases at V and 5 bases at J, with 7 bases between the two ends. CDR1 SGHTA and CDR2 FQGTGA come from the germline V gene. CDR3 size: 13 residues.

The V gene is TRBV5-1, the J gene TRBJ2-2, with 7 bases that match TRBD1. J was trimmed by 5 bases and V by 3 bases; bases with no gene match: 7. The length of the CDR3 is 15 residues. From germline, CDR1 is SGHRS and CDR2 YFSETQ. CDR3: CASSSTGVETGELFF. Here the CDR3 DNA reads TGCGCCAGCAGCTCCACAGGGGTAGAGACCGGGGAGCTGTTTTTT. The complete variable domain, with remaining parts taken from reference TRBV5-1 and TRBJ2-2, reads KAGVTQTPRYLIKTRGQQVTLSCSPISGHRSVSWYQQTPGQGLQFLFEYFSETQRNKGNFPGRFSGRQFSNSRSEMNVSTLELGDSALYLCASSSTGVETGELFFGEGSRLTVL.

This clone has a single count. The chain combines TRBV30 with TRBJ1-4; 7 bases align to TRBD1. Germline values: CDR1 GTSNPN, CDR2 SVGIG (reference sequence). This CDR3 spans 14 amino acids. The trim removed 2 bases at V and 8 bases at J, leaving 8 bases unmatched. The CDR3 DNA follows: TGTGCCTGGAGTTTTGACAGGGTGGGGGAAAAACTGTTTTTT. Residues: CAWSFDRVGEKLFF.

The CDR3 coding sequence is TGTGCCACCAGCAGAGAAAGGTCCTATGGCTACACCTTC. This gives the protein CATSRERSYGYTF. The J gene is TRBJ1-2, the V gene TRBV15; D is ambiguous. This CDR3 is 13 amino acids long. Looked up from germline, CDR1 is LNHNV and CDR2 is YYDKDF (reference sequence). The V end was cut by 0 bases, the J end by 4 bases, with 6 bases between.